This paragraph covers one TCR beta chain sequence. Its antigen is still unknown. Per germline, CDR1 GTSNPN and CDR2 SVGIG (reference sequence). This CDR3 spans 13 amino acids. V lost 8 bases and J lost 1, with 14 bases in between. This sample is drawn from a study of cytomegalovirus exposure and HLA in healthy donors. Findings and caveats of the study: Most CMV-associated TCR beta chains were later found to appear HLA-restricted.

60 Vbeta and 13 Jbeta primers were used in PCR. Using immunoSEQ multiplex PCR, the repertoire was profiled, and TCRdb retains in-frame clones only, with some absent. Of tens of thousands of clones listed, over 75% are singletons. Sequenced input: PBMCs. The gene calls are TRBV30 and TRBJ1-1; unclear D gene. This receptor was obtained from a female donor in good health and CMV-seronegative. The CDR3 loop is CAPTGKWNTEAFF. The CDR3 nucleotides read TGTGCCCCTACCGGGAAGTGGAACACTGAAGCTTTCTTT.